This T cell receptor (beta chain) was captured in a study of T cell responses to AZD1222 COVID-19 vaccine. TCRdb's table, derived via immunoSEQ multiplex PCR, lists solely in-frame clones and lacks some. Altogether about 83,000 clones are present, approximately 90% being singletons, with the ten largest covering around 28%. V was pared by 9 bases and J by 4 bases, with 1 base between. CDR1 and CDR2 from the germline V gene are SGHAT and FQNNGV. The CDR3 loop spans 8 amino acids. The sequencing used peripheral blood, collected 28 days after the second AZD1222 dose. This chain joins TRBV11-2 and TRBJ2-7; no clear D. This sequence was found in an adult who received the AZD1222 COVID-19 vaccine. The CDR3 DNA follows: TGTGCCAGGTACGAGCAGTACTTC. This encodes CARYEQYF.